Described below is a single TCR beta chain sequence and its context. Its antigen remains unknown. The sample comes from a study of CD8+ T cells in alopecia areata. Investigators isolated RNA and reverse transcribed it into cDNA to act as the sequencing template. Here immunoSEQ multiplex PCR was the method, and the copy in TCRdb shows in-frame clones only, minus some. The sample contains 95,000 to 150,000 clones, 45% to 50% of which appear only once. Study-wide points: Sequencing of scalp samples also captures resident alphabeta T cells of normal skin.

The sample consisted of NKG2D-low CD8+ T cells sorted from blood. The origin of this receptor is a human donor with alopecia areata.

Here the CDR3 reads CASSLLTGELFF. Written as DNA, the CDR3 is TGTGCCAGCAGCCTTCTCACCGGGGAGCTGTTTTTT. The chain joins TRBV7-8 to TRBJ2-2; D ambiguous. The CDR3 runs 12 residues. V was clipped by 5 bases and J by 4 bases, with 5 bases between them. Germline CDR1 reads SGHVS; CDR2 reads FQNEAQ.